The 23 T cell receptor beta chains given below trace back to one sample, sequenced in a study of shared T cell receptors in the human thymus. The table came from immunoSEQ multiplex PCR; TCRdb's copy has only in-frame clones and leaves some out. This table holds 500,000 to 750,000 clones, 85% to 90% found once. The sample also formed part of further work on human thymus T cells.

Sequences were obtained from thymocytes. Receptors were obtained from a boy younger than two with a congenital heart defect.

The chain recombines TRBV5-8 with TRBJ1-2; 7 nucleotides line up with TRBD1. V trimming: 4 bases; J trimming: 6 bases; junction bases outside the gene matches: 24. The germline V gene encodes CDR1 SGHTS and CDR2 YDEGEE. CDR3 length equals 19 residues. CDR3 amino acids: CASSRQTGPSPASFNGYTF. CDR3 DNA sequence: TGTGCCAGCAGCCGCCAGACAGGGCCTTCCCCCGCATCCTTTAATGGCTACACCTTC.

This chain connects TRBV4-1 to TRBJ2-7; 7 nucleotides match TRBD2. CDR3 length equals 18 residues. Germline assignment: CDR1 MGHRA and CDR2 YSYEKL. The J segment lost 5 bases and the V segment lost 0 bases, leaving 16 bases of the junction unmatched. This chain's CDR3 is CASSQDPGERLASDEQYF. The CDR3 DNA follows: TGCGCCAGCAGCCAAGATCCCGGAGAGAGACTAGCTTCGGACGAGCAGTACTTC.

This chain connects TRBV14 to TRBJ1-1, with D maybe TRBD1 (5 bases). Germline values: CDR1 SGHDN, CDR2 FVKESK. V gave up 1 base and J gave up 3 bases, with 9 bases separating them. The CDR3 covers 14 residues. The DNA for the CDR3 is TGTGCCAGCAGCCAAGGAGGGGAGGACACTGAAGCTTTCTTT. It yields the protein CASSQGGEDTEAFF.

The chain has TRBV9 and TRBJ2-2, with D possibly being TRBD1 (5 bases). V was trimmed by 4 bases and J by 3 bases, leaving 19 bases between them. CDR1 and CDR2 from the germline V gene are SGDLS and YYNGEE. The CDR3 has 17 amino acids. The CDR3 DNA follows: TGTGCCAGCAGCCCCCAACCGGACAAGACCTACACCGGGGAGCTGTTTTTT. This encodes CASSPQPDKTYTGELFF.

V and J are TRBV7-2 and TRBJ2-4; D possibly corresponds to TRBD1 (5 bases). This CDR3 is 17 amino acids long. The ends were cut back, 0 bases at V and 5 bases at J, with 17 bases in the middle. Germline V gene lookup returns CDR1 SGHTA and CDR2 FQGNSA. DNA for the CDR3: TGTGCCAGCAGCTTAGCGCTCAGGTCAGGGTTCCAAAACATTCAGTACTTC. Translated: CASSLALRSGFQNIQYF.

V usage is TRBV10-3 and J usage is TRBJ2-7; D gene unclear. The CDR3 spans 13 residues. The germline gives CDR1 ENHRY, CDR2 SYGVKD. V lost 8 bases and J lost 5, with 16 bases in between. CDR3 residues: CAIGGVRVHEQYF. As DNA, the CDR3 is TGTGCCATCGGCGGTGTTCGGGTCCACGAGCAGTACTTC.

This chain links TRBV5-1 with TRBJ2-7, with 7 nucleotides matching TRBD1. V dropped 0 bases and J dropped 5; count of bases not matched to a gene: 11. This CDR3 is built from 16 residues. From germline, CDR1 is SGHRS and CDR2 YFSETQ. The CDR3 loop is CASSLGTGSHRDEQYF. The CDR3 region has the DNA TGCGCCAGCAGCTTGGGGACAGGCTCCCATCGGGACGAGCAGTACTTC.

CDR3 residues: CASSVDRGSSGNTIYF. The CDR3 DNA reads as TGTGCCAGCAGCGTAGATCGGGGTAGCTCTGGAAACACCATATATTTT. The chain is built from TRBV9 and TRBJ1-3; D gene ambiguous. CDR1 and CDR2 (germline): SGDLS, YYNGEE. Trimming pared 0 bases from V and 0 bases from J, leaving 10 bases between. This CDR3 spans 16 amino acids.

The V and J genes are TRBV2 and TRBJ2-5, with 12 bases that match TRBD2. Germline CDR1 and CDR2: SNHLY and FYNNEI. This CDR3 contains 17 residues. V lost 6 bases, J lost 3 bases, and 11 bases stayed unmatched. Here the CDR3 reads CASRSEETSGSKETQYF. Here the CDR3 DNA reads TGTGCCAGCAGATCCGAGGAGACTAGCGGGAGTAAAGAGACCCAGTACTTC.

This chain joins TRBV9 and TRBJ2-2; maybe TRBD2 (6 bases). Germline V gene lookup returns CDR1 SGDLS and CDR2 YYNGEE. Trimming left V 3 bases short and J 0 bases short, with 9 bases between. The CDR3 has 15 residues. The CDR3 is CASSGSGSNTGELFF. The CDR3 DNA is TGTGCCAGCAGCGGAAGCGGGTCGAACACCGGGGAGCTGTTTTTT.

The V call is TRBV5-1, the J call TRBJ2-7, with 12 positions matching TRBD2. V gave up 4 bases and J gave up 9 bases; unmatched junction bases: 11. The CDR3 runs 15 residues. Germline-derived CDR1 and CDR2 are SGHRS and YFSETQ. CDR3 region: CASSPLTSGRRLQYF. The DNA for the CDR3 is TGCGCCAGCAGCCCGTTGACTAGCGGGAGACGATTGCAGTACTTC.

The chain recombines TRBV25-1 with TRBJ1-1; D is perhaps TRBD1 (5 bases). The CDR3 is 16 amino acids. Looked up from germline, CDR1 is MGHDK and CDR2 is SYGVNS. Deletions cut 6 bases from V and 1 base from J, with 18 bases between. This chain's CDR3 is CASRGPQGTENTEAFF. CDR3 coding DNA: TGTGCCAGCAGGGGTCCTCAGGGTACCGAGAACACTGAAGCTTTCTTT.

The rearrangement joins TRBV25-1 to TRBJ2-1; TRBD1 agrees at 9 bases. CDR3 size: 16 residues. Germline lookup yields CDR1 MGHDK and CDR2 SYGVNS. V shed 4 bases and J 8 bases; nucleotides not matched to a gene: 12. In DNA, the CDR3 is TGTGCCAGCAGTGTCCCGCGGACAGGGGTCTCGGATGAGCAGTTCTTC. Amino acid sequence: CASSVPRTGVSDEQFF.

This chain connects TRBV29-1 to TRBJ1-1; TRBD1 is a possible D gene (6 bases). The germline gives CDR1 SQVTM, CDR2 ANQGSEA. Trimming stripped 6 bases from V and 3 bases from J, with 20 bases between. The CDR3 length is 15 residues. CDR3 coding DNA: TGCAGCGTCCCGGGACACCCGGCTAATGACACTGAAGCTTTCTTT. It translates to CSVPGHPANDTEAFF.

The chain employs TRBV10-3 and TRBJ1-1; 8 bases align to TRBD1. CDR3 size: 14 residues. Germline lookup yields CDR1 ENHRY and CDR2 SYGVKD. V was pared by 6 bases and J by 3 bases, with 6 bases of the junction left unmatched. Written as DNA, the CDR3 is TGTGCCATCAGGGAAGGACAGGGCCACACTGAAGCTTTCTTT. Amino acid sequence: CAIREGQGHTEAFF.

The chain is built from TRBV11-2 and TRBJ1-1; the match to TRBD1 covers 8 bases. There are 15 residues in the CDR3. The V gene's germline CDR1 is SGHAT and CDR2 FQNNGV. The V and J ends lost 4 bases and 2 bases, in that order; junction bases with no gene match: 6. The CDR3 region is CASSSPDRGNTEAFF. The CDR3 coding sequence is TGTGCCAGCAGCTCTCCTGACAGGGGAAACACTGAAGCTTTCTTT.

The chain combines TRBV19 with TRBJ2-1; 8 nucleotides line up with TRBD2. The CDR3 runs 13 residues. Looked up from germline, CDR1 is LNHDA and CDR2 is SQIVND (reference sequence). The junction had 5 bases not matched to a gene; V was cut back by 6 bases and J by 7 bases. CDR3 nucleotides: TGTGCCAGTAGGCTAACTAGCGGTAATGAGCAGTTCTTC. Its protein product is CASRLTSGNEQFF.

The V call is TRBV6-5, the J call TRBJ1-5; D perhaps matches TRBD1 (5 bases). The CDR3 has 14 amino acids. V was trimmed by 0 bases and J by 5 bases, leaving 8 bases between them. Germline values: CDR1 MNHEY, CDR2 SVGAGI. The CDR3 here is CASSYSEGYQPQHF. CDR3 nucleotides: TGTGCCAGCAGTTACTCGGAGGGGTATCAGCCCCAGCATTTT.

Details on this clone: One junction end disagrees with the germline gene, perhaps due to a read error. The V call is TRBV12-5, the J call TRBJ2-3; 8 positions agree with TRBD2. Per germline, CDR1 LGHNT and CDR2 FRNRAP. The CDR3 spans 16 residues. CDR3 nucleotide sequence: TGTGATAGTGGGACCACTAGCGGCCTCCGCGGAGATACGCAGTATTTT. Amino acids: CDSGTTSGLRGDTQYF.

The rearrangement uses TRBV19 and TRBJ2-1; the D gene is possibly TRBD2 (6 bases). Germline loops: CDR1 LNHDA, CDR2 SQIVND (reference sequence). This CDR3 contains 13 residues. Trimming stripped 3 bases from V and 8 bases from J, with 11 bases between. CDR3 DNA: TGTGCCAGTAGTATTCATCCGGGGGATGAGCAGTTCTTC. This translates into CASSIHPGDEQFF.

This rearrangement joins TRBV7-9 to TRBJ1-2; TRBD1 is a possible D gene (5 bases). Germline V CDR1 and CDR2: SEHNR, FQNEAQ (reference sequence). V was cut by 9 bases and J by 10 bases, with 18 bases left in between. The CDR3 length is 12 residues. The CDR3 spells CASGKGLSHYTF. Here the CDR3 DNA reads TGTGCCAGTGGGAAGGGACTTTCCCACTACACCTTC.

With respect to this clone: Other DNA sequences within the sample encode an identical CDR3. The chain links TRBV28 to TRBJ2-7; TRBD2 matches at 8 bases. Germline loops: CDR1 MDHEN, CDR2 SYDVKM. The trim removed 2 bases at V and 2 bases at J, leaving 5 bases unmatched. The CDR3 extends over 15 amino acids. Here the CDR3 DNA reads TGTGCCAGCAGTTTAAGGGCGGGAGGTCCCTACGAGCAGTACTTC. This encodes CASSLRAGGPYEQYF. The complete variable domain, with remaining parts taken from reference TRBV28 and TRBJ2-7, reads DVKVTQSSRYLVKRTGEKVFLECVQDMDHENMFWYRQDPGLGLRLIYFSYDVKMKEKGDIPEGYSVSREKKERFSLILESASTNQTSMYLCASSLRAGGPYEQYFGPGTRLTVT.

This sequence joins TRBV2 and TRBJ2-1; TRBD2 agrees at 7 bases. This CDR3 contains 15 residues. In germline, CDR1 is SNHLY, CDR2 FYNNEI. The V and J ends lost 1 base and 4 bases, in that order; junction bases with no gene match: 4. CDR3 sequence: CASSEGGRWYNEQFF. The CDR3 DNA reads as TGTGCCAGCAGTGAAGGCGGGAGATGGTACAATGAGCAGTTCTTC.